This TCR beta chain was retrieved from a study of shared clonotypes between healthy human individuals. Study-level points and caveats: Clonotype sharing among donors, it was expected, would be affected by sequencing depth. Naive subsets generally exceeded memory subsets in estimated richness.

Donors comprised healthy HIV-negative adults lacking recent acute infections or vaccinations. Every donor, a Caucasian adult, lived in Nashville, Tennessee. Some clones are missing from TCRdb's copy, which holds only in-frame ones; the method was immunoSEQ multiplex PCR. The table includes roughly 520,000 clones, 95% to 96% detected once. Germline V gives CDR1 LGHNA, CDR2 YNFKEQ. The V end lost 0 bases, the J end lost 1 base, and 15 bases lay between the germline ends. This CDR3 contains 17 residues. About this clone itself: The antigen remains unidentified.

This sequence joins TRBV4-2 and TRBJ2-5; the D gene could be TRBD1 or TRBD2 (5 bases each). The clonotype comes from a woman aged 25 to 39 in good health. Specimen: naive CD4+ T cells sorted from blood. Stated subset: CD45RA+ positively selected. CDR3 bases: TGTGCCAGCAGCCAAGAATTGGGAGAGGGGCCCCAAGAGACCCAGTACTTC. This gives the protein CASSQELGEGPQETQYF.